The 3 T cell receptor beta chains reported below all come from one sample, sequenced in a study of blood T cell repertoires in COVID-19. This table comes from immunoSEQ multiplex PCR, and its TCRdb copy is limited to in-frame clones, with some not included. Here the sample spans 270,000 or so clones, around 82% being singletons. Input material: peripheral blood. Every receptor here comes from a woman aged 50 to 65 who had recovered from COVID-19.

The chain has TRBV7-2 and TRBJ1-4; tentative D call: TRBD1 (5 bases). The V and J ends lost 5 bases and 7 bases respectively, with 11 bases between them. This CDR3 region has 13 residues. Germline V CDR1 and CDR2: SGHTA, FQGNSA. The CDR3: CASSPGGGEKLFF. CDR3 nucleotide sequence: TGTGCCAGCAGCCCGGGGGGGGGTGAAAAACTGTTTTTT.

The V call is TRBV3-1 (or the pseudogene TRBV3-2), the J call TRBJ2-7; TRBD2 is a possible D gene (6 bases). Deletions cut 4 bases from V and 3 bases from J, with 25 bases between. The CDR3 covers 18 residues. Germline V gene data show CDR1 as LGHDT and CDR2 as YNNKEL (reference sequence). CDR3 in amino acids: CASSLQAGGANKGYEQYF. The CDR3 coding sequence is TGTGCCAGCAGCCTACAAGCGGGTGGGGCCAACAAAGGCTACGAGCAGTACTTC.

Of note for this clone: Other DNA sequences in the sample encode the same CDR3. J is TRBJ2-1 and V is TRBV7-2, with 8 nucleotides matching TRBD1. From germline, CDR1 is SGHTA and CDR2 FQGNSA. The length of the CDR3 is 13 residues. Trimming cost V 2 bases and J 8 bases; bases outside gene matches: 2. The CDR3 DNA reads TGTGCCAGCAGCTTAAACAGGGGGGATGAGCAGTTCTTC. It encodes CASSLNRGDEQFF.